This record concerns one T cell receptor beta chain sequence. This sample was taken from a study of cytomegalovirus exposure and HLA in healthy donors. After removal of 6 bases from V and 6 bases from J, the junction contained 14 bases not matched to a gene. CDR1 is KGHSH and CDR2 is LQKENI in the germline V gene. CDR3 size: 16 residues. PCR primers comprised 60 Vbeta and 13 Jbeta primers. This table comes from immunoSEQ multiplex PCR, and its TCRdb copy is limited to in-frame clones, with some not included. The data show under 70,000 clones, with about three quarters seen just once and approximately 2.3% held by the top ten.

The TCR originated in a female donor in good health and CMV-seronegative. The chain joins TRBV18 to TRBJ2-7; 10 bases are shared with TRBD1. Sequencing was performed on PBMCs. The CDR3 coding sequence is TGTGCCAGCTCCCTCGAGCGGGACAGGGGCTTAGGCGAGCAGTACTTC. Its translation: CASSLERDRGLGEQYF.